Below are 20 T cell receptor beta chains sequenced from a single sample in a study of shared clonotypes between healthy human individuals. The method was immunoSEQ multiplex PCR; TCRdb's version includes in-frame clones alone and lacks a portion of them. Among about 680,000 clones, roughly 70% were seen once, and the ten largest hold about 1.7%. Specimen: memory CD4+ T cells sorted from blood. This sample's subset: CD45RA-negative fraction. These receptor sequences come from a woman aged 30 to 39 in good health.

The chain carries TRBV5-5 and TRBJ2-1; TRBD1 aligns across 7 bases. The CDR3 is 13 amino acids. Germline V gives CDR1 SGHKS, CDR2 YYEKEE (reference sequence). The V gene end was trimmed by 5 bases and the J gene end by 8 bases; junction bases not matched to a gene: 7. The CDR3 loop is CASRLTGPHEQFF. CDR3 nucleotide sequence: TGTGCCAGCAGGCTGACAGGGCCCCATGAGCAGTTCTTC.

As to this clone: This CDR3 is also generated by other DNA sequences in the sample. The chain couples TRBV19 to TRBJ2-3; D ambiguous. The CDR3 is made up of 13 amino acids. Germline V gene sequence: CDR1 LNHDA, CDR2 SQIVND (reference sequence). The ends were cut back, 6 bases at V and 4 bases at J, with 11 bases in the middle. In DNA form, the CDR3 reads TGTGCCAGTAGCACCGGTTTGGCAGATACGCAGTATTTT. Encoded protein: CASSTGLADTQYF.

The chain is built from TRBV7-8 and TRBJ1-5; D remains ambiguous. Germline CDR1 reads SGHVS; CDR2 reads FQNEAQ. The germline V and J ends were trimmed by 2 bases and 1 base, with 6 bases remaining between them. There are 14 residues in the CDR3. CDR3 coding DNA: TGTGCCAGCAGCTTATCAGAGAGCAATCAGCCCCAGCATTTT. It encodes CASSLSESNQPQHF.

The chain joins TRBV9 to TRBJ2-5; unclear D gene. The end of the DNA fits TRBJ2-7 better, so the J call may be wrong. This CDR3 is built from 14 residues. Germline loops: CDR1 SGDLS, CDR2 YYNGEE. The CDR3 nucleotides are TGTGCCAGCAGCGTAGGGCTTAACTCCTACGAGCAGTACTTC. It codes for CASSVGLNSYEQYF.

The CDR3 DNA reads as TGTGCCAGCAGGCCGGACAGCGGCACAGATACGCAGTATTTT. Translated, it gives CASRPDSGTDTQYF. This rearrangement joins TRBV6-4 to TRBJ2-3, with D tentatively TRBD1 (6 bases). The germline V gene has CDR1 MRHNA and CDR2 SNTAGT. CDR3 length: 14 residues. The V end lost 6 bases, the J end lost 1 base, and 11 bases lay between the germline ends.

The rearrangement uses TRBV6-6 and TRBJ2-7; 8 bases agree with TRBD1. The CDR3 is 14 amino acids. Unmatched junction bases numbered 7, after V lost 7 bases and J lost 2 bases. Germline CDR1 is MNHNY and CDR2 is SVGAGI (reference sequence). CDR3 in DNA: TGTGCCAGCAACCGTCAGGGGGCTACCTACGAGCAGTACTTC. Translation: CASNRQGATYEQYF.

This clone was counted between two and nine times. The rearrangement links TRBV4-2 to TRBJ2-3; TRBD2 matches 10 bases. Per the germline V gene, CDR1 is LGHNA and CDR2 is YNFKEQ. V lost 2 bases and J lost 3; bases outside the gene matches: 5. CDR3 size: 16 residues. The CDR3 nucleotides read TGTGCCAGCAGCCAACAAGCGGGAGGGCAGACAGATACGCAGTATTTT. It codes for CASSQQAGGQTDTQYF.

This clone has just a few counts. The sample holds other DNA sequences that translate to the same CDR3. This chain uses TRBV18 with TRBJ1-4; unclear D gene. Germline V gene sequence: CDR1 KGHSH, CDR2 LQKENI. Between the trimmed V and J ends, which lost 0 bases and 3 bases, there was a span of 5 bases. The CDR3 is 14 amino acids. The CDR3 nucleotides read TGTGCCAGCTCACCACCCCGTCCTAATGAAAAACTGTTTTTT. Encoded protein: CASSPPRPNEKLFF.

The genes are TRBV7-6 and TRBJ2-5, with 10 bases lining up with TRBD2. The CDR3 length is 16 residues. Germline lookup yields CDR1 SGHVS and CDR2 FNYEAQ. With 2 bases clipped from V and 2 bases from J, the junction kept 5 bases outside the gene matches. The CDR3 is CASSLRASGSQETQYF. The DNA of the CDR3 is TGTGCCAGCAGCTTAAGGGCTAGCGGGAGTCAAGAGACCCAGTACTTC.

The chain carries TRBV11-2 and TRBJ2-1; 10 bases match TRBD1. The CDR3 runs to 15 residues. In germline, CDR1 is SGHAT, CDR2 FQNNGV. Losses at the gene ends were 7 bases for V and 4 bases for J; bases not matched to a gene: 7. This CDR3 reads CASTPGQGGYNEQFF. Written as DNA, the CDR3 is TGTGCCAGCACCCCCGGACAGGGGGGTTACAATGAGCAGTTCTTC.

This clone appeared a few times. CDR3 in DNA: TGCGCCAGCAGCAGGGGGTCCGATACGCAGTATTTT. This translates into CASSRGSDTQYF. The V call is TRBV5-1, the J call TRBJ2-3; possibly TRBD1 for D (6 bases). V gave up 4 bases and J gave up 6 bases, with 9 bases separating them. The CDR3 is made up of 12 amino acids. Germline V gene data show CDR1 as SGHRS and CDR2 as YFSETQ.

A word on this clone: The same CDR3 also results from other DNA sequences found in this sample. The chain has TRBV5-1 and TRBJ2-1; D may be TRBD1 (5 bases). The CDR3 spans 15 residues. The ends were cut back, 2 bases at V and 1 base at J, with 10 bases in the middle. Germline-derived CDR1 and CDR2 are SGHRS and YFSETQ. Written as DNA, the CDR3 is TGCGCCAGCAGCTTAGACAGCTTATCCTACAATGAGCAGTTCTTC. Encoded protein: CASSLDSLSYNEQFF.

The chain joins TRBV7-2 to TRBJ2-7; weak D call: TRBD2 (6 bases). The CDR3 totals 14 residues. Germline V gives CDR1 SGHTA, CDR2 FQGNSA. Trimming shortened V by 8 bases and J by 2 bases, and 16 bases separated the two germline ends. The CDR3 region has the DNA TGTGCCAGCCAGCGAGGAGGGGACGCCTACGAGCAGTACTTC. Translating gives CASQRGGDAYEQYF.

V gene TRBV7-2 combines with J gene TRBJ2-7, with D hard to call. This CDR3 has 11 amino acids. Trimming removed 5 bases from V and 12 bases from J, with 14 bases in between. Germline V gives CDR1 SGHTA, CDR2 FQGNSA. As DNA, the CDR3 is TGTGCCAGCAGCCCGCTCGTGGTCGGGTACTTC. Translated: CASSPLVVGYF.

The chain links TRBV28 to TRBJ2-3; tentative D call: TRBD2 (5 bases). CDR1 and CDR2 from the germline V gene are MDHEN and SYDVKM. The CDR3 sequence is 15 residues long. The germline V and J ends were trimmed by 7 bases and 2 bases, with 16 bases remaining between them. The CDR3 region has the DNA TGTGCCAGCAAGAGAGGCGGGTTAGACACAGATACGCAGTATTTT. Its protein product is CASKRGGLDTDTQYF.

This rearrangement joins TRBV7-9 to TRBJ2-3, with TRBD1 as a possible D gene (7 bases). Germline assignment: CDR1 SEHNR and CDR2 FQNEAQ (reference sequence). V was clipped by 5 bases and J by 7 bases, with 19 bases between them. The CDR3 is 15 residues long. The CDR3: CASSPYRGRGNTQYF. As DNA, the CDR3 is TGTGCCAGCAGCCCCTACAGGGGACGGGGGAATACGCAGTATTTT.

This clone is classed as medium-sized. The chain links TRBV6-6 to TRBJ1-2; no clear D gene. Trimming shortened V by 4 bases and J by 8 bases, and 17 bases separated the two germline ends. The CDR3 is 14 amino acids. Germline V gives CDR1 MNHNY, CDR2 SVGAGI (reference sequence). CDR3 sequence: CASSSHSGEIGYTF. CDR3 sequence (DNA): TGTGCCAGCAGTTCTCACAGCGGAGAAATCGGCTACACCTTC.

This clone was recorded only once. The rearrangement links TRBV9 to TRBJ1-2; the D gene is possibly TRBD1 (6 bases). Trimming removed 0 bases at V and 7 bases at J, with 13 bases between. This CDR3 is 14 amino acids long. Per the germline V gene, CDR1 is SGDLS and CDR2 is YYNGEE. The CDR3: CASSVEAGEGGYTF. DNA of the CDR3: TGTGCCAGCAGCGTAGAGGCAGGGGAAGGTGGCTACACCTTC.

This CDR3 reads CASSVEGTSGYEQYF. The CDR3 DNA is TGTGCCAGTAGTGTGGAAGGGACTAGCGGATACGAGCAGTACTTC. The V gene is TRBV19, the J gene TRBJ2-7; 11 positions match TRBD2. Germline V gives CDR1 LNHDA, CDR2 SQIVND (reference sequence). Trimming took 5 bases from V and 4 from J; bases not matched to a gene: 7. The CDR3 length is 15 residues.

The chain employs TRBV7-9 and TRBJ1-2, with D uncertain. Trimming cost V 5 bases and J 3 bases, with 7 bases left between them. Germline values: CDR1 SEHNR, CDR2 FQNEAQ (reference sequence). The CDR3 has 12 residues. CDR3 DNA sequence: TGTGCCAGCAGCCCGTACGACTATGGCTACACCTTC. It is translated as CASSPYDYGYTF. The full variable domain, its missing parts supplied by reference TRBV7-9 and TRBJ1-2, is DTGVSQNPRHKITKRGQNVTFRCDPISEHNRLYWYRQTLGQGPEFLTYFQNEAQLEKSRLLSDRFSAERPKGSFSTLEIQRTEQGDSAMYLCASSPYDYGYTFGSGTRLTVV.